These T cell receptor beta chains were read from a single sample in a study of blood T cell repertoires in COVID-19. Produced via immunoSEQ multiplex PCR; TCRdb's table is partial and in-frame only. The data show 200,000 to 250,000 clones, around 86% seen once. The sequenced sample was peripheral blood. The origin of the receptors is a woman between 45 and 60 years old with COVID-19, enrolled during active disease. The CDR3 runs from the conserved cysteine through the conserved F or W. Each record gives: D gene, V gene, clone size, J gene, CDR3 DNA, CDR3 protein. A D gene is named only where the DNA matches it firmly. Size is stated for part of the rows, as once, few or many counts, or as a class when the clone is expanded.

d_gene: .; v_gene: TRBV5-1; abundance: few; j_gene: TRBJ2-6; CDR3nt: TGCGCCAGCAGCTTAACAGGGTCCAACTCTGGGGCCAACGTCCTGACTTTC; CDR3aa: CASSLTGSNSGANVLTF
d_gene: TRBD2; v_gene: TRBV2; abundance: .; j_gene: TRBJ2-1; CDR3nt: TGTGCCAGCAGCGAAGTAGCGGGGGGGCATGAGCAGTTCTTC; CDR3aa: CASSEVAGGHEQFF
d_gene: .; v_gene: TRBV7-9; abundance: .; j_gene: TRBJ2-3; CDR3nt: TGTGCCAGCAGCACAGGGCGCGATATGATAGATACGCAGTATTTT; CDR3aa: CASSTGRDMIDTQYF
d_gene: .; v_gene: TRBV13; abundance: .; j_gene: TRBJ1-1; CDR3nt: TGTGCCAGCAGCCCGACAGGAGTTGGGAACACTGAAGCTTTCTTT; CDR3aa: CASSPTGVGNTEAFF
d_gene: .; v_gene: TRBV1; abundance: .; j_gene: TRBJ2-4; CDR3nt: TGCACCAGCAGCCAAGATCAGGGCTACCAACCCTTAGCCAAAAACATTCAGTACTTC; CDR3aa: CTSSQDQGYQPLAKNIQYF
d_gene: .; v_gene: TRBV19; abundance: .; j_gene: TRBJ2-3; CDR3nt: TGTGCCAGTAGTCCACGCTCGGGGTACACAGATACGCAGTATTTT; CDR3aa: CASSPRSGYTDTQYF
d_gene: .; v_gene: TRBV5-1; abundance: many; j_gene: TRBJ2-7; CDR3nt: TGCGCCAGCAGCTGGACCCAGGGAGGCGAGCAGTACTTC; CDR3aa: CASSWTQGGEQYF
d_gene: .; v_gene: TRBV24-1; abundance: once; j_gene: TRBJ2-7; CDR3nt: TGTGCCACCAGTGGTGGCAGCTCCTACGAGCAGTACTTC; CDR3aa: CATSGGSSYEQYF
d_gene: .; v_gene: TRBV12-3/TRBV12-4; abundance: .; j_gene: TRBJ2-2; CDR3nt: TGTGCCAGTGGCCGACAGAACACCGGGGAGCTGTTTTTT; CDR3aa: CASGRQNTGELFF
d_gene: TRBD1; v_gene: TRBV10-3; abundance: .; j_gene: TRBJ1-2; CDR3nt: TGTGCCATCAGTGAACCGCGATGGGGACAGGGGATCTATGGCTACACCTTC; CDR3aa: CAISEPRWGQGIYGYTF
d_gene: .; v_gene: TRBV27; abundance: .; j_gene: TRBJ1-6; CDR3nt: TGTGCCAGCAGTGTAGCCTGGCGGACACTGAATTCACCCCTCCACTTT; CDR3aa: CASSVAWRTLNSPLHF
d_gene: .; v_gene: TRBV30; abundance: once; j_gene: TRBJ1-2; CDR3nt: TGTGCCTGGAGTGTATATCAGGGGCAAGGCTACACCTTC; CDR3aa: CAWSVYQGQGYTF
d_gene: TRBD1; v_gene: TRBV19; abundance: .; j_gene: TRBJ1-2; CDR3nt: TGTGCCAGTACCCGATCGGACAGGGCGGGAGGCTACACCTTC; CDR3aa: CASTRSDRAGGYTF
d_gene: .; v_gene: TRBV6-5; abundance: .; j_gene: TRBJ1-2; CDR3nt: TGTGCCAGCACCCTAAGATATGGCTACACCTTC; CDR3aa: CASTLRYGYTF
d_gene: .; v_gene: TRBV3-1/TRBV3-2; abundance: .; j_gene: TRBJ1-3; CDR3nt: TGTGCCAGCAGCCAAGACGTCACAGTCAAGGCTGGAAACACCATATATTTT; CDR3aa: CASSQDVTVKAGNTIYF
d_gene: TRBD1; v_gene: TRBV12-3/TRBV12-4; abundance: .; j_gene: TRBJ2-7; CDR3nt: TGTGCCAGCACCAGGACAGGGATCTACGAGCAGTACTTC; CDR3aa: CASTRTGIYEQYF
d_gene: .; v_gene: TRBV4-3; abundance: .; j_gene: TRBJ1-1; CDR3nt: TGCGCCAGCAGCCAACCGGCCCTGAGGACTGAAGCTTTCTTT; CDR3aa: CASSQPALRTEAFF
d_gene: .; v_gene: TRBV5-1; abundance: few; j_gene: TRBJ1-5; CDR3nt: TGCGCCAGCAGCAAAGGGGACTATAGCAATCAGCCCCAGCATTTT; CDR3aa: CASSKGDYSNQPQHF
d_gene: TRBD2; v_gene: TRBV6-6; abundance: many; j_gene: TRBJ2-1; CDR3nt: TGTGCCAGCTCAAAGGGACTAGCATCAGATGAGCAGTTCTTC; CDR3aa: CASSKGLASDEQFF
d_gene: .; v_gene: TRBV12-3/TRBV12-4; abundance: .; j_gene: TRBJ1-5; CDR3nt: TGTGCCAGCAGTTTAGTTCGAGGGCCCCAGCATTTT; CDR3aa: CASSLVRGPQHF
d_gene: .; v_gene: TRBV29-1; abundance: .; j_gene: TRBJ2-5; CDR3nt: TGCAGCGTTACCTACGCCTCAGGGGATTGGGAGACCCAGTACTTC; CDR3aa: CSVTYASGDWETQYF
d_gene: .; v_gene: TRBV12-3/TRBV12-4; abundance: .; j_gene: TRBJ2-2; CDR3nt: TGTGCCAGCAGTTGGGGGGACACCGGGGAGCTGTTTTTT; CDR3aa: CASSWGDTGELFF
d_gene: .; v_gene: TRBV19; abundance: .; j_gene: TRBJ1-5; CDR3nt: TGTGCCAGTAATGGACTGGCGGGCAATCAGCCCCAGCATTTT; CDR3aa: CASNGLAGNQPQHF
d_gene: .; v_gene: TRBV25-1; abundance: .; j_gene: TRBJ1-4; CDR3nt: TGTGCCAGCAGTGAGTGGCGACTTCGGGATGAAAAACTGTTTTTT; CDR3aa: CASSEWRLRDEKLFF
d_gene: TRBD2; v_gene: TRBV11-3; abundance: .; j_gene: TRBJ2-1; CDR3nt: TGTGCCAGCAGCTTAGGGAGCGGGGGGAACAATGAGCAGTTCTTC; CDR3aa: CASSLGSGGNNEQFF
d_gene: .; v_gene: TRBV4-1; abundance: few; j_gene: TRBJ2-2; CDR3nt: TGCGCCAGCAGCCAAGCGGGAGGGGAGCTGTTTTTT; CDR3aa: CASSQAGGELFF
d_gene: TRBD1; v_gene: TRBV19; abundance: .; j_gene: TRBJ1-5; CDR3nt: TGTGCCAGTAGTTCAGGGGGAAATCAGCCCCAGCATTTT; CDR3aa: CASSSGGNQPQHF
d_gene: .; v_gene: TRBV6-5; abundance: .; j_gene: TRBJ1-3; CDR3nt: TGTGCCAGCAGAGACAGCTCTGGAAACACCATATATTTT; CDR3aa: CASRDSSGNTIYF
d_gene: TRBD2; v_gene: TRBV30; abundance: .; j_gene: TRBJ2-5; CDR3nt: TGTGCCTGGGGTCCCTGGGGGGGCCAAGAGACCCAGTACTTC; CDR3aa: CAWGPWGGQETQYF
d_gene: TRBD1; v_gene: TRBV28; abundance: .; j_gene: TRBJ1-5; CDR3nt: TGTGCCAGCATACCAGGGGGAGGTCATCAGCCCCAGCATTTT; CDR3aa: CASIPGGGHQPQHF
d_gene: .; v_gene: TRBV9; abundance: once; j_gene: TRBJ1-5; CDR3nt: TGTGCCAGCAGCGCGGGCACAGGGATAAATCAGCCCCAGCATTTT; CDR3aa: CASSAGTGINQPQHF
d_gene: .; v_gene: TRBV5-1; abundance: .; j_gene: TRBJ2-7; CDR3nt: TGCGCCACCTCCCGCGAGGGACTCTACGAGCAGTACTTC; CDR3aa: CATSREGLYEQYF
d_gene: TRBD1; v_gene: TRBV2; abundance: .; j_gene: TRBJ1-4; CDR3nt: TGTGCCAGCAGTGAGGACAGGGGTAATGAAAAACTGTTTTTT; CDR3aa: CASSEDRGNEKLFF
d_gene: .; v_gene: TRBV19; abundance: .; j_gene: TRBJ2-1; CDR3nt: TGTGCCAGTAGTATTTCTAGGAATGAGCAGTTCTTC; CDR3aa: CASSISRNEQFF
d_gene: .; v_gene: TRBV19; abundance: once; j_gene: TRBJ2-2; CDR3nt: TGTGCCAGTAGTATTATTCTGACAGTCTTCACCGGGGAGCTGTTTTTT; CDR3aa: CASSIILTVFTGELFF
d_gene: .; v_gene: TRBV6-5; abundance: .; j_gene: TRBJ1-3; CDR3nt: TGTGCCAGCAGTTACAATCCCAGCTCTGGAAACACCATATATTTT; CDR3aa: CASSYNPSSGNTIYF
d_gene: .; v_gene: TRBV7-7; abundance: .; j_gene: TRBJ2-2; CDR3nt: TGTGCCAGCAGCTCTACCCCGGGGGAGCTGTTTTTT; CDR3aa: CASSSTPGELFF
d_gene: .; v_gene: TRBV6-5; abundance: .; j_gene: TRBJ1-1; CDR3nt: TGTGCCAGCAGTTACGCCGCAGGGGAGAAGGAAGCTTTCTTT; CDR3aa: CASSYAAGEKEAFF
d_gene: TRBD2; v_gene: TRBV30; abundance: .; j_gene: TRBJ2-5; CDR3nt: TGTGCCTGGGGGAGCGGGGGGGCGGAGGAGACCCAGTACTTC; CDR3aa: CAWGSGGAEETQYF
d_gene: .; v_gene: TRBV7-9; abundance: .; j_gene: TRBJ2-2; CDR3nt: TGTGCCAGCAGCTTAGAGCTCTCCGGGGAGCTGTTTTTT; CDR3aa: CASSLELSGELFF
d_gene: .; v_gene: TRBV2; abundance: few; j_gene: TRBJ1-3; CDR3nt: TGTGCCAGCAGTCGGGACTCTGGAAACACCATATATTTT; CDR3aa: CASSRDSGNTIYF
d_gene: .; v_gene: TRBV27; abundance: .; j_gene: TRBJ1-5; CDR3nt: TGTGCCAGCAGTGGGGAGGGCAATCAGCCCCAGCATTTT; CDR3aa: CASSGEGNQPQHF
d_gene: .; v_gene: TRBV11-2; abundance: few; j_gene: TRBJ2-1; CDR3nt: TGTGCCAGCAGCTCCGGTCCCCGGGAGCAGTTCTTC; CDR3aa: CASSSGPREQFF
d_gene: .; v_gene: TRBV12-5; abundance: .; j_gene: TRBJ1-3; CDR3nt: TGTGCTAGTGGTTTGGGAGACTCCCGAGGAAACACCATATATTTT; CDR3aa: CASGLGDSRGNTIYF
d_gene: TRBD1; v_gene: TRBV18; abundance: few; j_gene: TRBJ1-1; CDR3nt: TGTGCCAGCTCACCATACGGACAGGTGAACACTGAAGCTTTCTTT; CDR3aa: CASSPYGQVNTEAFF